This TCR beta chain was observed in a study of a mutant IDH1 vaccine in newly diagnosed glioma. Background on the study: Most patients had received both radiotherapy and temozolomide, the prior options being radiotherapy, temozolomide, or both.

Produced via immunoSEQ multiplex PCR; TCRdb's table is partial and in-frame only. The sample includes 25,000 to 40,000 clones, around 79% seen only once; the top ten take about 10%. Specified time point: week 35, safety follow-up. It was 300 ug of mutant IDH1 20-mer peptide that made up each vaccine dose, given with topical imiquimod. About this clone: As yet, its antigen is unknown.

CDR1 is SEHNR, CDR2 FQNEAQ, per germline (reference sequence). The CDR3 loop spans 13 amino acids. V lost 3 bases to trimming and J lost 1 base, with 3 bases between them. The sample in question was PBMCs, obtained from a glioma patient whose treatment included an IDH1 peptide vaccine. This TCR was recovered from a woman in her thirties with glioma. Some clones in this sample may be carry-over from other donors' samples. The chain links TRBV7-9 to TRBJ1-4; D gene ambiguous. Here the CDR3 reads CASSLQTNEKLFF. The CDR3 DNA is TGTGCCAGCAGCTTGCAAACTAATGAAAAACTGTTTTTT. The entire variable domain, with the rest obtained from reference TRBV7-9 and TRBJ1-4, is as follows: DTGVSQNPRHKITKRGQNVTFRCDPISEHNRLYWYRQTLGQGPEFLTYFQNEAQLEKSRLLSDRFSAERPKGSFSTLEIQRTEQGDSAMYLCASSLQTNEKLFFGSGTQLSVL.